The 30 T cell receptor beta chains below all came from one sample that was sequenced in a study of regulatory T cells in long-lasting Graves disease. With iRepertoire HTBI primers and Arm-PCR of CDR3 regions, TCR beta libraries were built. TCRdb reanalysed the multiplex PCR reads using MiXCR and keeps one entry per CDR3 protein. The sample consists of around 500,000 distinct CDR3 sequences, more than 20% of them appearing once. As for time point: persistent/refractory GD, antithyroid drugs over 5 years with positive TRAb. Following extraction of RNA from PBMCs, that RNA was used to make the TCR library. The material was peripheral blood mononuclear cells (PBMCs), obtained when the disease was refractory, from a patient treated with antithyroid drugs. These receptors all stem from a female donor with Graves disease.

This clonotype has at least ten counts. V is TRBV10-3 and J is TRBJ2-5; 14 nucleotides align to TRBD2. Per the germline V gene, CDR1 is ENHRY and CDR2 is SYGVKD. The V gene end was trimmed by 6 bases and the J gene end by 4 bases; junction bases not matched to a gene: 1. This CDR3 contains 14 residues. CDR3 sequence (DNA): TGTGCCATCAGGGGACTAGCGGGAGTAGAGACCCAGTACTTC. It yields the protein CAIRGLAGVETQYF.

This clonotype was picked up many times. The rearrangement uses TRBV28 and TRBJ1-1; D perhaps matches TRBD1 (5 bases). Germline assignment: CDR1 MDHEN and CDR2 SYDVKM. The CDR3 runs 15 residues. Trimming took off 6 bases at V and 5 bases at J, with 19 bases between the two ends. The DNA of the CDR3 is TGTGCCAGCAGACCCATTGGGACTGCGTGGACTGAAGCTTTCTTT. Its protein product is CASRPIGTAWTEAFF.

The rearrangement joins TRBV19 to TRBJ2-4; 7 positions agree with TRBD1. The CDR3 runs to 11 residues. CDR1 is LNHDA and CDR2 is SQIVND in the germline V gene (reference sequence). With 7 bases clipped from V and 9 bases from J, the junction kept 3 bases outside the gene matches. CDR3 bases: TGTGCCAGTAAGGGGGCCATCATTCAGTACTTC. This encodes CASKGAIIQYF.

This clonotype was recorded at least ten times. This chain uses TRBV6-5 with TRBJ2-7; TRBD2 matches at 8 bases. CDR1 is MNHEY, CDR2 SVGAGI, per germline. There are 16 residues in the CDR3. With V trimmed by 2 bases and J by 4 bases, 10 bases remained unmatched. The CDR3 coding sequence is TGTGCCAGCAGTTACGGTAGCGGGGACCCCCCGTACGAGCAGTACTTC. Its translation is CASSYGSGDPPYEQYF.

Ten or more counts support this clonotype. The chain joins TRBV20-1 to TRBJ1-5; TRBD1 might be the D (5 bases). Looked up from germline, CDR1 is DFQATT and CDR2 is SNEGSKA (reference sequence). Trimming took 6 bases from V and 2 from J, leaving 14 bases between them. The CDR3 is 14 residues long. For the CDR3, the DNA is TGCAGTGCCCCGGGGCGGGACGGCAATCAGCCCCAGCATTTT. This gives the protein CSAPGRDGNQPQHF.

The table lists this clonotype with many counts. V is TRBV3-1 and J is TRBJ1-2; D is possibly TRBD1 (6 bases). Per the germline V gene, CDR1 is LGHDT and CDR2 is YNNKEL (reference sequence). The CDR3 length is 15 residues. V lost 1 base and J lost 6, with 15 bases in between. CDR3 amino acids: CASSQVSGGGHGYTF. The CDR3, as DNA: TGTGCCAGCAGCCAAGTCTCCGGGGGCGGCCATGGCTACACCTTC.

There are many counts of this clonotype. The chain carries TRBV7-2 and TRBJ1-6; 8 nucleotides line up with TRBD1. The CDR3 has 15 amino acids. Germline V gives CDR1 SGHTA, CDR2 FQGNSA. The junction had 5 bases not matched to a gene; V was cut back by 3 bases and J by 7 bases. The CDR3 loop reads CASSFDRGRNSPLHF. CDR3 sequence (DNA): TGTGCCAGCAGCTTCGACAGGGGAAGGAATTCACCCCTCCACTTT.

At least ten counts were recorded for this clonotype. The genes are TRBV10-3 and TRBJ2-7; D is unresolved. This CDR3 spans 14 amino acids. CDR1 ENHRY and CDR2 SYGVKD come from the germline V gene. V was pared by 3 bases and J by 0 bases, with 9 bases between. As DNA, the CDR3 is TGTGCCATCAGTGATGTGGTAAGCTCCTACGAGCAGTACTTC. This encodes CAISDVVSSYEQYF.

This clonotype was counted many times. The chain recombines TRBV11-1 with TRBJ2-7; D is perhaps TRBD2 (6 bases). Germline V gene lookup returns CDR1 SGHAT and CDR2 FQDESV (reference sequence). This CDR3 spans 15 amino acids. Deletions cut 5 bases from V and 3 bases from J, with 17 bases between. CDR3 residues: CASSLTSGEVYEQYF. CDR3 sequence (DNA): TGTGCCAGCAGCCTAACTTCCGGGGAGGTCTACGAGCAGTACTTC.

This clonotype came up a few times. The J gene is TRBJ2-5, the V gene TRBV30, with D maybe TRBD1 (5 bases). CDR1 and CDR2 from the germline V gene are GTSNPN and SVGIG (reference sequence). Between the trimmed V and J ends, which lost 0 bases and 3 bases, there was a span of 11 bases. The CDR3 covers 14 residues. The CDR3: CAWSVKAGKETQYF. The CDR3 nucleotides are TGTGCCTGGAGTGTAAAGGCAGGGAAAGAGACCCAGTACTTC.

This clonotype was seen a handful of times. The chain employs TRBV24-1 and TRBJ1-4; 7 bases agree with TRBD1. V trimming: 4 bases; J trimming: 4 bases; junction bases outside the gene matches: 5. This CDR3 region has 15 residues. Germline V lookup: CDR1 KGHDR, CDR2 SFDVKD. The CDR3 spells CATSETGYGNEKLFF. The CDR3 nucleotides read TGTGCCACCAGTGAGACAGGGTACGGTAATGAAAAACTGTTTTTT.

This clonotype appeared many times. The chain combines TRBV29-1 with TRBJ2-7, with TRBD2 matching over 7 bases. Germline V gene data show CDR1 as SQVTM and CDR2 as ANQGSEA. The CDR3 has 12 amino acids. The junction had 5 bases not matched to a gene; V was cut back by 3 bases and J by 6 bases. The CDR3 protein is CSVESSGSEQYF. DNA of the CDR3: TGCAGCGTTGAGTCTAGCGGTAGCGAGCAGTACTTC.

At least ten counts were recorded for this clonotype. CDR3 sequence (DNA): TGTGCCAGCAGTTTCGGTGGTCCTTATAATTCACCCCTCCACTTT. Protein product: CASSFGGPYNSPLHF. V and J are TRBV12-3 or TRBV12-4 and TRBJ1-6; D gene unclear. V gave up 3 bases and J gave up 4 bases, with 10 bases separating them. The CDR3 runs to 15 residues.

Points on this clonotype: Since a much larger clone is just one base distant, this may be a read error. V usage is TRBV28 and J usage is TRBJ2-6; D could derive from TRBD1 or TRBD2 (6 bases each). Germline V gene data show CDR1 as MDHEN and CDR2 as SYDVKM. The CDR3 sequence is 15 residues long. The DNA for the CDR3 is TGTGCCAGCAGTCGCCCGTCGAGGGGGGCCAACGCCCTGACTTTC. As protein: CASSRPSRGANALTF.

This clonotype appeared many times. The CDR3 protein is CATSRDRPDTQYF. CDR3 bases: TGTGCCACCAGCAGAGACCGTCCAGACACCCAGTACTTC. The gene calls are TRBV15 and TRBJ2-5; D is unclear. CDR1 and CDR2 from the germline V gene are LNHNV and YYDKDF (reference sequence). V lost 0 bases and J lost 8, with 10 bases in between. This CDR3 comprises 13 residues.

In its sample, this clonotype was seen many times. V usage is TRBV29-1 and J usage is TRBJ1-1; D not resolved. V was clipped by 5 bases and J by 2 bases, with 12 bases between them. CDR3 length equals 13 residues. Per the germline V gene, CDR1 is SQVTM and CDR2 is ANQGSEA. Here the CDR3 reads CSVSGRANTEAFF. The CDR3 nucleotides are TGCAGCGTTAGCGGACGCGCAAACACTGAAGCTTTCTTT.

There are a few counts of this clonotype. The CDR3, as DNA: TGCAGTGCTAGAGGGGACTATGAGACCCAGTACTTC. This encodes CSARGDYETQYF. The chain carries TRBV20-1 and TRBJ2-5; 7 bases are a match to TRBD2. J gave up 5 bases and V 1 base, and 1 base lay outside the gene matches. Germline V gene lookup returns CDR1 DFQATT and CDR2 SNEGSKA (reference sequence). The CDR3 runs to 12 residues.

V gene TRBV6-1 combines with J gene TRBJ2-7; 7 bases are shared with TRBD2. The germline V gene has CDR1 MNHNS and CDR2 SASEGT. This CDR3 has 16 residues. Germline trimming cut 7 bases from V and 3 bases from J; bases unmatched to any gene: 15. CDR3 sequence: CASTLVGGSEYYEQYF. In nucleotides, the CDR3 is TGTGCCAGCACCCTTGTGGGCGGGAGCGAGTACTACGAGCAGTACTTC.

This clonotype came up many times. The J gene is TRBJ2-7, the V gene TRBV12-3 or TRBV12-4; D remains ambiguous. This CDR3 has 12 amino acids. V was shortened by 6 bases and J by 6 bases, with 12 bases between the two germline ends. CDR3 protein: CASSRLNSEQYF. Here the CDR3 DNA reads TGTGCCAGCAGCCGGCTTAATTCCGAGCAGTACTTC.

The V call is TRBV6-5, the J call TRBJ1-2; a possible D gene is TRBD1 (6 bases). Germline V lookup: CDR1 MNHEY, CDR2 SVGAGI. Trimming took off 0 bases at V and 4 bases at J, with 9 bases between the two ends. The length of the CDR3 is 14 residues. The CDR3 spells CASSYSGGGYGYTF. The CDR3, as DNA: TGTGCCAGCAGTTACTCGGGGGGCGGCTATGGCTACACCTTC.

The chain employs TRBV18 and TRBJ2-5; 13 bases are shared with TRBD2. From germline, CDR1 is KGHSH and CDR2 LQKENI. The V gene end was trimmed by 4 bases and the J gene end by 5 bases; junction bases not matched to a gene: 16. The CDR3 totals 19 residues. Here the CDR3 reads CASSRVGLAGVSIGETQYF. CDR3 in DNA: TGTGCCAGCTCACGGGTTGGACTAGCGGGAGTGTCGATCGGGGAGACCCAGTACTTC.

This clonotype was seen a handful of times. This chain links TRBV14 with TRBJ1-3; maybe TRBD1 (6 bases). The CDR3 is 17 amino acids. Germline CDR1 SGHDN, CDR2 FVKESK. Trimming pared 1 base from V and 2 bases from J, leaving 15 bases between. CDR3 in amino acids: CASSQGYRTDPGNTIYF. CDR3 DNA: TGTGCCAGCAGCCAAGGATACCGGACAGATCCTGGAAACACCATATATTTT. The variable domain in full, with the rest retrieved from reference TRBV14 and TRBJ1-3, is EAGVTQFPSHSVIEKGQTVTLRCDPISGHDNLYWYRRVMGKEIKFLLHFVKESKQDESGMPNNRFLAERTGGTYSTLKVQPAELEDSGVYFCASSQGYRTDPGNTIYFGEGSWLTVV.

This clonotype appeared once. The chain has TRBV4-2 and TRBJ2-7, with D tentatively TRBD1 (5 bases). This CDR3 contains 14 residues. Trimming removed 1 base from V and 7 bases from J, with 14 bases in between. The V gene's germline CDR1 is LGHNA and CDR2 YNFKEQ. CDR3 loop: CASSQGQPLVEQYF. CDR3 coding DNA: TGTGCCAGCAGCCAAGGACAGCCCCTTGTGGAGCAGTACTTC.

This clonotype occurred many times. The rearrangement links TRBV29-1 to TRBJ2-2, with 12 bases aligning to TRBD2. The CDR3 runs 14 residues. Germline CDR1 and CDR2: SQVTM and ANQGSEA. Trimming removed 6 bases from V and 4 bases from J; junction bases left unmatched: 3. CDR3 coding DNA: TGCAGCGTGGCTAGCGGGAGGGGCACCGGGGAGCTGTTTTTT. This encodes CSVASGRGTGELFF.

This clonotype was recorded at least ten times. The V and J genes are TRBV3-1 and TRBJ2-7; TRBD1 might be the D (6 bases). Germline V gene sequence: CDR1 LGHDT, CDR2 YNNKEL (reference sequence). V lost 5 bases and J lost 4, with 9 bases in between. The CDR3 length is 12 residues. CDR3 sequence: CASSYRDYEQYF. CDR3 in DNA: TGTGCCAGCAGCTACAGGGATTACGAGCAGTACTTC.

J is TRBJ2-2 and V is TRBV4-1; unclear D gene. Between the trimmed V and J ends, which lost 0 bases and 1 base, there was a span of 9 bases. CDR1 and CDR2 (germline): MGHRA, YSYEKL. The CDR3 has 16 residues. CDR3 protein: CASSQEGLLNTGELFF. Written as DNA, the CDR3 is TGCGCCAGCAGCCAAGAGGGGTTATTGAACACCGGGGAGCTGTTTTTT.

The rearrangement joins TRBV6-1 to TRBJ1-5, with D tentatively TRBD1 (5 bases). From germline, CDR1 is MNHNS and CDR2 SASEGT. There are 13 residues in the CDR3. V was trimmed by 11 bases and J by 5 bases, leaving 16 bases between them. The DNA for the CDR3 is TGTGCCTCCAACCAGGGAGGTTATCAGCCCCAGCATTTT. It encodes CASNQGGYQPQHF.

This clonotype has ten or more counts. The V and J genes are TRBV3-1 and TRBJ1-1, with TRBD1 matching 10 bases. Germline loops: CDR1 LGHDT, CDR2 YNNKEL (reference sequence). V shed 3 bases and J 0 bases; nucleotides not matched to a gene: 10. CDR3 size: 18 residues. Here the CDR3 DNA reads TGTGCCAGCAGCCAGGGACCGGGACAGGGGTCGTTGAACACTGAAGCTTTCTTT. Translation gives CASSQGPGQGSLNTEAFF. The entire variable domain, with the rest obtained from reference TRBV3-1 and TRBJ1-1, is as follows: DTAVSQTPKYLVTQMGNDKSIKCEQNLGHDTMYWYKQDSKKFLKIMFSYNNKELIINETVPNRFSPKSPDKAHLNLHINSLELGDSAVYFCASSQGPGQGSLNTEAFFGQGTRLTVV.

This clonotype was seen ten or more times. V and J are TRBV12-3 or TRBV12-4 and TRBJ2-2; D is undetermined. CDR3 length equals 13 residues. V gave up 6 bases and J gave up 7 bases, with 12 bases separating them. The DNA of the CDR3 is TGTGCCAGCAGGCCGCCCGCGGTCGGGGAGCTGTTTTTT. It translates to CASRPPAVGELFF.

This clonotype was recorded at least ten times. The CDR3 coding sequence is TGTGCCAGCAGTCCCCGACAGGTCGGCGACACTGAAGCTTTCTTT. Translation: CASSPRQVGDTEAFF. V and J are TRBV25-1 and TRBJ1-1; tentatively, D is TRBD1 (6 bases). Germline CDR1 and CDR2: MGHDK and SYGVNS. CDR3 length: 15 amino acids. V shed 5 bases and J shed 3 bases, with 16 bases lying between them. The whole variable domain, filled in from reference TRBV25-1 and TRBJ1-1, reads EADIYQTPRYLVIGTGKKITLECSQTMGHDKMYWYQQDPGMELHLIHYSYGVNSTEKGDLSSESTVSRIRTEHFPLTLESARPSHTSQYLCASSPRQVGDTEAFFGQGTRLTVV.